The rows below give T cell receptor beta chains drawn from one sample of a study of cytomegalovirus exposure and HLA in healthy donors. Here immunoSEQ multiplex PCR was the method, and the copy in TCRdb shows in-frame clones only, minus some. The sample lists roughly 80,000 clones; approximately 62% were seen once. Input material: PBMCs. These receptors came from a male donor in good health and CMV-seropositive. Both conserved end residues are part of each CDR3. The D gene is left open where the match is weak. Expanded clones are given a class, and other clones once, few, many or no size at all.

>TRBJ1-6|15|TRBD1|TRBV6-5|.
CASSFGTEINSPLHF
TGTGCCAGCAGTTTTGGGACAGAAATTAATTCACCCCTCCACTTT
>TRBJ2-5|14|.|TRBV5-4|few
CASSPQGSRETQYF
TGTGCCAGCAGCCCCCAGGGATCTCGAGAGACCCAGTACTTC
>TRBJ2-7|15|TRBD2|TRBV6-6|.
CASSRTSAPTYEQYF
TGTGCCAGCAGCAGAACTAGCGCCCCTACCTACGAGCAGTACTTC
>TRBJ2-1|14|.|TRBV7-6|.
CASSSRLRGDEQFF
TGTGCCAGCAGCTCCAGGCTCCGGGGAGATGAGCAGTTCTTC
>TRBJ2-1|14|.|TRBV6-1|.
CASNPRELNNEQFF
TGTGCCAGCAACCCAAGGGAGCTAAACAATGAGCAGTTCTTC
>TRBJ1-2|16|.|TRBV5-4|.
CASSSPILQEKYGYTF
TGTGCCAGCAGCTCCCCCATCCTACAGGAGAAATATGGCTACACCTTC
>TRBJ1-1|11|TRBD1|TRBV6-1|.
CASRGQGEAFF
TGTGCCAGCAGAGGACAGGGAGAAGCTTTCTTT
>TRBJ2-7|13|.|TRBV7-7|.
CASSAFGGFQQYF
TGTGCTAGCAGCGCCTTCGGAGGGTTTCAGCAGTACTTC
>TRBJ2-3|16|TRBD1|TRBV9|.
CASSVAPDRVMDTQYF
TGTGCCAGCAGCGTAGCTCCGGACAGGGTGATGGATACGCAGTATTTT
>TRBJ2-3|16|TRBD2|TRBV5-1|.
CASSAIGSGVADTQYF
TGCGCCAGCAGCGCCATTGGTAGCGGGGTTGCAGATACGCAGTATTTT
>TRBJ1-2|14|TRBD1|TRBV18|.
CASSPQGQYYGYTF
TGTGCCAGCTCACCCCAGGGACAGTACTATGGCTACACCTTC
>TRBJ2-5|15|.|TRBV5-1|.
CASSLGDSPLETQYF
TGCGCCAGCAGCTTGGGAGACAGCCCCCTGGAGACCCAGTACTTC
>TRBJ2-2|16|TRBD2|TRBV4-2|few
CASSLLGGGAPGELFF
TGTGCCAGCAGCCTTCTCGGCGGGGGGGCCCCCGGGGAGCTGTTTTTT